These 4 T cell receptor beta chains were sequenced from one sample in a study of blood T cells in healthy people across ages. A second PCR, run for about 6 to 11 cycles, used a sample-barcoded 5' primer plus a J-beta primer mix. TCRdb fed the 5' RACE reads into MiXCR, producing one record per CDR3 protein. Counted here are about 1,000,000 distinct CDR3 sequences, 40% to 50% occurring once; the ten biggest clones make up approximately 17%. Specimen: blood. The source is a woman aged 55 to 70 in good health.

The chain is built from TRBV20-1 and TRBJ1-5; D might be TRBD1 (6 bases). V gave up 5 bases and J gave up 4 bases, with 12 bases separating them. Germline loops: CDR1 DFQATT, CDR2 SNEGSKA (reference sequence). The CDR3 runs to 13 residues. CDR3 protein: CSAWDTTNQPQHF. For the CDR3, the DNA is TGCAGTGCTTGGGACACCACTAATCAGCCCCAGCATTTT.

Only a few counts were recorded for this clonotype. The chain couples TRBV28 to TRBJ1-2; D possibly corresponds to TRBD1 (5 bases). Germline CDR1 and CDR2: MDHEN and SYDVKM. CDR3 length: 15 amino acids. Trimming took 5 bases from V and 3 from J, leaving 16 bases between them. The CDR3 sequence: CASSDRDRGYYGYTF. The CDR3 bases are TGTGCCAGCAGTGACCGGGACCGCGGATACTATGGCTACACCTTC.

This clonotype appeared a single time. At one end the junction does not follow the germline gene, possibly because of a read error. The rearrangement joins TRBV7-2 to TRBJ1-6; no clear D gene. The CDR3 is 14 residues long. The germline V gene encodes CDR1 SGHTA and CDR2 FQGNSA. CDR3 region: CAGSSTSSDWSLHF. The CDR3 DNA is TGTGCCGGCAGCTCTACTTCATCGGACTGGAGCCTCCACTTT.

The chain has TRBV20-1 and TRBJ2-5; TRBD1 is a possible D gene (6 bases). Germline CDR1 DFQATT, CDR2 SNEGSKA (reference sequence). The CDR3 contains 15 residues. V shed 5 bases and J shed 4 bases, with 20 bases lying between them. CDR3 in DNA: TGCAGTGCTCCTACCCTTCAGGGGTGGGCAGAGACCCAGTACTTC. It translates to CSAPTLQGWAETQYF.